The clone carrying this T cell receptor (beta chain) occurred once. What it binds is not known. Treatment: roughly 19 received Ad26.COV2.S at low or high dose, single or two shots; about 5 received placebo; per-sample allocation not given. Samples came from day 63 after the first vaccine or placebo injection. This Boston cohort included adults aged 18-55 years. Clones were sequenced by immunoSEQ multiplex PCR, and TCRdb holds only the in-frame ones, with some missing. The data show over 400,000 clones, with 92% seen just once and 1.5% to 2% held by the top ten. The data were obtained in a study of Ad26.COV2.S vaccination and SARS-CoV-2 variants. Across the whole study: The Ad26.COV2.S arm of the COV1001 trial was where the donor was placed.

With V trimmed by 5 bases and J by 8 bases, 8 bases remained unmatched. Germline CDR1 reads KGHSH; CDR2 reads LQKENI. The CDR3 has 13 amino acids. Study-level findings and limits: The TCR-based breadth and depth measures might underestimate overall T cell responses.

This rearrangement joins TRBV18 to TRBJ1-2; TRBD1 agrees at 7 bases. This material consisted of peripheral blood, taken in a trial of Ad26.COV2.S vaccine versus placebo. The receptor was isolated from a person between 18 and 60 years old who received the Ad26.COV2.S COVID-19 vaccine or a placebo. CDR3: CASSSETGYGYTF. CDR3 sequence (DNA): TGTGCCAGCTCATCGGAGACAGGGTACGGCTACACCTTC.